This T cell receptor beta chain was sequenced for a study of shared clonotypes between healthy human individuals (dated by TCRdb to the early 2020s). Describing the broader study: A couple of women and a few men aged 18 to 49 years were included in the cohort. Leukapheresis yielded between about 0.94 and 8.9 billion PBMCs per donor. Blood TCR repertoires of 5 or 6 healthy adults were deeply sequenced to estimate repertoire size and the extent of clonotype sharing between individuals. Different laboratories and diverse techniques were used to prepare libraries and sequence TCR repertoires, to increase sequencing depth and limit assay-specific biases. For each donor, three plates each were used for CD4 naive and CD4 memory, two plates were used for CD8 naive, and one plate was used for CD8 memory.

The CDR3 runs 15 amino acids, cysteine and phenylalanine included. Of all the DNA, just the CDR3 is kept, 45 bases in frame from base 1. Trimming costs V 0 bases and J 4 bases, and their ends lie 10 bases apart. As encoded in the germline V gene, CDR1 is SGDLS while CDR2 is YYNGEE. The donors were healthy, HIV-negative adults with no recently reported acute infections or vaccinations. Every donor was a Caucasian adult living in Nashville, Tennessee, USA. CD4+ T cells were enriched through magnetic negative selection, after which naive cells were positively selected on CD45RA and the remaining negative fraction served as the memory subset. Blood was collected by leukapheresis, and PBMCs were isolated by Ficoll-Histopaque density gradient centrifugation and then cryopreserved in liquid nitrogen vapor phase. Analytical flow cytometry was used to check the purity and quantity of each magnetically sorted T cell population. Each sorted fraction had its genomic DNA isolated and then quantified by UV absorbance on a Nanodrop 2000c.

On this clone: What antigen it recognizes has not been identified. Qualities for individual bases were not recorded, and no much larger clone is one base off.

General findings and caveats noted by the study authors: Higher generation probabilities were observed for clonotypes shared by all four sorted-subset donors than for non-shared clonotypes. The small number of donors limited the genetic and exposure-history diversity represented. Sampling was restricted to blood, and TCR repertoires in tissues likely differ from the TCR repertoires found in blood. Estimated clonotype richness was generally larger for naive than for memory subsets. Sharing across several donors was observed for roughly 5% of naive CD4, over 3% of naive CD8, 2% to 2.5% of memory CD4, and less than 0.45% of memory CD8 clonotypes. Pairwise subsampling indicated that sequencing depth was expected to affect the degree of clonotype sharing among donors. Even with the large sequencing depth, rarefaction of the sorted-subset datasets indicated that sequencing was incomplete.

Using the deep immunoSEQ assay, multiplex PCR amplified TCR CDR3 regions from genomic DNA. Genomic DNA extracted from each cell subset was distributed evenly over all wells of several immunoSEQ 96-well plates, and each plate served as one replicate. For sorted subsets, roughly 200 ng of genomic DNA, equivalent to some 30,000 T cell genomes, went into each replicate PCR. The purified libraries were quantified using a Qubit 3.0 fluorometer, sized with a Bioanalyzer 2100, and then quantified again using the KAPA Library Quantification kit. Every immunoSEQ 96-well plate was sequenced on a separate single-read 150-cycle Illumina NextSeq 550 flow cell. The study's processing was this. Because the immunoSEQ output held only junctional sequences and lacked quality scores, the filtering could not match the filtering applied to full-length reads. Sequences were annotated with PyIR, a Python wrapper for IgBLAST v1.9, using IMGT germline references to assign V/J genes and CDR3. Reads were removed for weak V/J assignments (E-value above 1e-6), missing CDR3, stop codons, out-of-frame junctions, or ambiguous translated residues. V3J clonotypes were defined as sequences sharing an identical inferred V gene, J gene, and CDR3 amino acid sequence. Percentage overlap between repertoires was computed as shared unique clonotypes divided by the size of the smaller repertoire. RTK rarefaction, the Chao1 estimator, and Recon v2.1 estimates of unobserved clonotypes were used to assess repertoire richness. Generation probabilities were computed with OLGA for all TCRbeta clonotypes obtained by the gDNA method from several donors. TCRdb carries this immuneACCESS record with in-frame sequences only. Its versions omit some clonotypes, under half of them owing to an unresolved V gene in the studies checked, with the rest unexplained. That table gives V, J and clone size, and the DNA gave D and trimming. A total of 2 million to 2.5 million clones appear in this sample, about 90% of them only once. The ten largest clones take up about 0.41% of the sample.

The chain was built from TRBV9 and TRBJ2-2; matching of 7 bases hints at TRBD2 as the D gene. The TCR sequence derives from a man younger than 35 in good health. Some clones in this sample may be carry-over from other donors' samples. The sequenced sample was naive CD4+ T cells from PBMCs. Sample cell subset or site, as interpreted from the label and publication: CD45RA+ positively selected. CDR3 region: CASSVAGGVTGELFF. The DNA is TGTGCCAGCAGCGTAGCGGGGGGCGTCACCGGGGAGCTGTTTTTT.